A selection of T cell receptor beta chains follows, all from one sample in a study of control samples from healthy donors and cancer patients. Repertoires were generated with immunoSEQ multiplex PCR, while TCRdb's copy carries only in-frame clones and drops some. This repertoire shows approximately 150,000 clones, around 90% found once; its top ten account for approximately 0.7%. Sequencing input: blood. These receptors all stem from a woman in her 30s in good health. Both conserved end residues are part of each CDR3. Each record gives: J gene, V gene, CDR3 protein.

TRBJ2-7	TRBV27	CASSRGHPGALSYEQYF
TRBJ2-2	TRBV5-4	CASSLVDTGELFF
TRBJ2-7	TRBV6-1	CASSEDPGSKGEQYF
TRBJ1-5	TRBV6-2/TRBV6-3	CASSGAGALNQPQHF
TRBJ1-6	TRBV20-1	CSASAGSSYNSPLHF
TRBJ2-1	TRBV6-1	CASSETGLAWNEQFF
TRBJ1-6	TRBV30	CAWMYGGHNSPLHF
TRBJ2-1	TRBV29-1	CSVKTSGRFNEQFF
TRBJ2-7	TRBV18	CASSSGIGTYEQYF
TRBJ2-1	TRBV19	CASTPLWAKSSYNEQFF
TRBJ2-7	TRBV10-3	CAISDRSSYEQYF
TRBJ2-1	TRBV7-3	CASSSRLSSYNEQFF
TRBJ2-1	TRBV29-1	CSAGTETYNEQFF
TRBJ1-1	TRBV9	CASSVGWNTEAFF
TRBJ2-3	TRBV24-1	CATSDLERGTDTQYF
TRBJ1-2	TRBV29-1	CSVLYRGGAGEGYTF
TRBJ2-3	TRBV3-1/TRBV3-2	CASSYSSDTQYF
TRBJ2-7	TRBV6-5	CASTVGPSSYEQYF
TRBJ2-3	TRBV27	CASSLYLAGGPTDTQYF
TRBJ2-5	TRBV7-3	CASSLKAPGTSGRETQYF
TRBJ2-1	TRBV18	CASSLTGGGVNEQFF
TRBJ1-6	TRBV4-1	CASSQLGTYSPLHF
TRBJ1-5	TRBV27	CASSYGGRGNQPQHF
TRBJ2-7	TRBV4-2	CASSQGKGYYEQYF
TRBJ2-7	TRBV29-1	CSVAGQVTYEQYF
TRBJ1-1	TRBV5-6	CASSLVRAAEAFF
TRBJ2-1	TRBV2	CASLPSGRASNEQFF
TRBJ1-2	TRBV12-3/TRBV12-4	CASSLGTVYGYTF
TRBJ2-7	TRBV7-9	CASSLDNEQYF